This TCR beta chain emerged from a study of blood T cell repertoires in COVID-19. Authors' methods: Amplification of reference gene primers provided the estimated nucleated cell counts. Generated by immunoSEQ multiplex PCR, the TCRdb table keeps only in-frame clones and is missing some. V, J and clone size reflect that table, while D and trimming were determined from the DNA. The sample yields more than 300,000 clones, approximately 90% seen once. The Seattle patients joined while their infection was active and were tracked longitudinally afterward. This CDR3 contains 15 residues. Germline assignment: CDR1 MNHEY and CDR2 SMNVEV (reference sequence). V was trimmed by 3 bases and J by 8 bases, leaving 16 bases between them.

This clonotype was sampled from a woman aged 25 to 45 with COVID-19, enrolled during active disease. The genes are TRBV27 and TRBJ1-4; D is uncertain. The sequenced sample was peripheral blood. CDR3 region: CASSFSWEIEEKLFF. CDR3 DNA sequence: TGTGCCAGCAGTTTTTCGTGGGAGATCGAAGAAAAACTGTTTTTT.